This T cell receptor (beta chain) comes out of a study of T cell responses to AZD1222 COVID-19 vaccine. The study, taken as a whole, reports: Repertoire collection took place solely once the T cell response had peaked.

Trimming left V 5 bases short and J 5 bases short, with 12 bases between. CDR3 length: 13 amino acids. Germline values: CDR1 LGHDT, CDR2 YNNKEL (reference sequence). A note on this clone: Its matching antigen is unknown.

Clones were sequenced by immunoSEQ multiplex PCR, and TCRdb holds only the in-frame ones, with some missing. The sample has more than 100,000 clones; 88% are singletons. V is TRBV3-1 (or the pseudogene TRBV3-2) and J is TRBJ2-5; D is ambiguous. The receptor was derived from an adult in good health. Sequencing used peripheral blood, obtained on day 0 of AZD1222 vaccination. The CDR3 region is CASSSPPWETQYF. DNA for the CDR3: TGTGCCAGCAGCAGCCCCCCCTGGGAGACCCAGTACTTC.